This T cell receptor beta chain was documented in a study of identical twins. Regarding the study as a whole: Insertions were fewer in abundant cord blood beta clonotypes, whereas memory repertoires showed none of this pattern. Alpha sequences that were out-of-frame and twin-shared showed an excess of low generation probability.

Template switching added a universal primer site, and cDNA bore unique molecular identifiers. MiXCR, applied by TCRdb to the 5' RACE reads, yields one record per CDR3 protein. The sample carries 1,800,000 or so distinct CDR3 sequences, about 31% recorded once. The CDR3 covers 18 residues. Germline CDR1 SEHNR, CDR2 FQNEAQ (reference sequence). For this clonotype: The antigen is unknown.

Everyone who gave samples was a healthy Caucasian. The chain couples TRBV7-9 to TRBJ2-7, with 12 bases lining up with TRBD2. The better agreement between TRBJ2-5 and the DNA end casts doubt on the J call. Sequenced sample: cord blood. This clonotype was sampled from a newborn girl in good health. CDR3 sequence (DNA): TGTGCCAGCAGCTTAGAGACTAGCGGGAGAAGTTTTAGGGAGACCCAGTACTTC. It is translated as CASSLETSGRSFRETQYF.